This note documents a single T cell receptor beta chain sequence. TCRdb's copy holds only in-frame clones and misses some; the assay was immunoSEQ multiplex PCR. The table lists about 29,000 clones, 65% to 90% of them singletons. This sample is part of a study of cytotoxic CD8 clonotypes in ibrutinib-treated CLL. Overall study context: Response sampling came at median approximately a year of treatment, ranging about 6 to 40 months.

Germline V lookup: CDR1 KGHSH, CDR2 LQKENI. J gave up 1 base and V 6 bases, and 4 bases lay outside the gene matches. This CDR3 contains 16 residues. The genes are TRBV18 and TRBJ2-5, with 14 bases fitting TRBD2. The TCR originated in a human donor with chronic lymphocytic leukemia. Source: PBMCs, taken after 24 months of ibrutinib treatment. CDR3 coding DNA: TGTGCCAGCTCTATCGGACTAGCGGGGGGCCAAGAGACCCAGTACTTC. Protein sequence: CASSIGLAGGQETQYF.